A single sample is the source of the 12 T cell receptor beta chains below, sequenced in a study of blood T cells in healthy people across ages. Primed by a sample-barcoded 5' primer and a J-beta primer mix, a second PCR proceeded for about 7 to 11 cycles. TCRdb recomputed calls from the 5' RACE reads with MiXCR, one row per CDR3 protein. The sample holds 790,000 or so distinct CDR3 sequences, 56% seen once. The sample comprised blood. These receptors were obtained from a man aged 40-49 years in good health.

This chain links TRBV29-1 with TRBJ2-1; TRBD1 aligns across 8 bases. V shed 7 bases, J shed 6 bases, and the junction held 8 bases outside the gene matches. CDR3 size: 13 residues. CDR1 SQVTM and CDR2 ANQGSEA come from the germline V gene. The CDR3 nucleotides are TGCAGCGCTCGTCCTACAGGGGGCAATGAGCAGTTCTTC. This codes for CSARPTGGNEQFF.

As concerns this clonotype: Sequence at one end of the junction differs from germline and may be a read error. The chain couples TRBV2 to TRBJ1-2, with TRBD1 matching over 11 bases. Germline assignment: CDR1 SNHLY and CDR2 FYNNEI. CDR3 size: 14 residues. CDR3 loop: CATPGDRGIYGYAF. DNA for the CDR3: TGTGCCACCCCGGGGGACAGGGGGATCTATGGCTACGCCTTC.

This chain links TRBV7-9 with TRBJ2-7; the D is unclear. CDR3 length: 13 amino acids. Trimming took off 4 bases at V and 3 bases at J, with 10 bases between the two ends. CDR1 is SEHNR, CDR2 FQNEAQ, per germline (reference sequence). The chain's CDR3 is CASSYPEIYEQYF. CDR3 nucleotide sequence: TGTGCCAGCAGCTACCCGGAGATCTACGAGCAGTACTTC. Full variable domain (missing parts from reference TRBV7-9 and TRBJ2-7): DTGVSQNPRHKITKRGQNVTFRCDPISEHNRLYWYRQTLGQGPEFLTYFQNEAQLEKSRLLSDRFSAERPKGSFSTLEIQRTEQGDSAMYLCASSYPEIYEQYFGPGTRLTVT.

The chain has TRBV27 and TRBJ1-5; 8 nucleotides line up with TRBD1. The CDR3 has 15 residues. CDR1 and CDR2 from the germline V gene are MNHEY and SMNVEV (reference sequence). V lost 6 bases and J lost 5; bases outside the gene matches: 9. The CDR3 bases are TGTGCCAGCAGACGAGGCGGACAGGGCTATCAGCCCCAGCATTTT. It specifies CASRRGGQGYQPQHF.

This clonotype was observed a few times. The genes are TRBV7-2 and TRBJ2-5; D ambiguous. The CDR3 covers 15 residues. The germline gives CDR1 SGHTA, CDR2 FQGNSA. V was trimmed by 1 base and J by 3 bases, leaving 12 bases between them. CDR3 DNA sequence: TGTGCCAGCAGCTTAGTAAGCAGGTCTGAAGAGACCCAGTACTTC. Residues: CASSLVSRSEETQYF.

CDR3 in amino acids: CATQRGEQYF. The CDR3 nucleotides are TGTGCCACCCAAAGGGGGGAGCAGTACTTC. The chain carries TRBV28 and TRBJ2-5; the D gene could be TRBD1 or TRBD2 (6 bases each). V was clipped by 10 bases and J by 11 bases, with 14 bases between them. This CDR3 is built from 10 residues. Germline V CDR1 and CDR2: MDHEN, SYDVKM.

The chain couples TRBV11-1 to TRBJ2-6; D uncertain. The length of the CDR3 is 13 residues. Trimming took 10 bases from V and 2 from J, leaving 9 bases between them. CDR1 is SGHAT, CDR2 FQDESV, per germline (reference sequence). The chain's CDR3 is CATLITGANVLTF. As DNA, the CDR3 is TGTGCCACACTAATCACTGGGGCCAACGTCCTGACTTTC.

The chain links TRBV24-1 to TRBJ2-2; maybe TRBD1 (6 bases). Germline CDR1 reads KGHDR; CDR2 reads SFDVKD. CDR3 length: 17 amino acids. Trimming pared 3 bases from V and 5 bases from J, leaving 18 bases between. CDR3 amino acids: CATSDRTASPPTGELFF. CDR3 in DNA: TGTGCCACCAGTGATAGGACAGCCTCACCCCCGACCGGGGAGCTGTTTTTT.

CDR3 in amino acids: CSVERSGLSYNEQYF. The CDR3 DNA follows: TGCAGCGTTGAAAGGTCCGGACTCTCTTACAATGAGCAGTACTTC. The gene calls are TRBV29-1 and TRBJ2-7; tentative D call: TRBD2 (5 bases). The CDR3 has 15 residues. Trimming shortened V by 2 bases and J by 7 bases, and 21 bases separated the two germline ends. Germline CDR1 reads SQVTM; CDR2 reads ANQGSEA.

The rearrangement uses TRBV4-3 and TRBJ1-6, with unresolved D. Germline loops: CDR1 LGHNA, CDR2 YSLEER. This CDR3 contains 12 residues. The V end lost 4 bases, the J end lost 8 bases, and 6 bases lay between the germline ends. Written as DNA, the CDR3 is TGCGCCAGCAGCCGTACCGATTCACCCCTCCACTTT. The encoded protein is CASSRTDSPLHF.

This chain uses TRBV11-2 with TRBJ2-2; D is ambiguous. The CDR3 spans 13 residues. V was cut by 1 base and J by 7 bases, with 7 bases left in between. The germline V gene has CDR1 SGHAT and CDR2 FQNNGV. The CDR3 region is CASSLGNSGELFF. The CDR3 region has the DNA TGTGCCAGCAGCTTAGGAAATAGCGGGGAGCTGTTTTTT.

The rearrangement joins TRBV3-1 to TRBJ2-7; TRBD1 aligns across 8 bases. The tail of the sequence fits TRBJ2-4 better, so the J call may be wrong. Germline V CDR1 and CDR2: LGHDT, YNNKEL (reference sequence). The CDR3 length is 13 residues. The CDR3 reads CASSHGQGYIQYF. In DNA form, the CDR3 reads TGTGCCAGCAGCCACGGACAGGGTTACATTCAGTACTTC.